Reported below is one T cell receptor (beta chain). Its antigen remains unidentified. The sample holds no much larger clone one base away, and base qualities are not on file. This entry is derived from a study of shared clonotypes between healthy human individuals (dated by TCRdb to the early 2020s). Study-wide context: Three men and a couple of women, aged 18 to 49 years, made up the cohort. Leukapheresis yielded between about 0.9 and 9 billion PBMCs per donor. To increase sequencing depth and limit assay-specific biases, TCR repertoire library preparation and sequencing were carried out by different laboratories using diverse techniques. For each donor, three plates each were used for CD4 naive and CD4 memory, two plates were used for CD8 naive, and one plate was used for CD8 memory. Blood TCR repertoires of five healthy adults were deeply sequenced to estimate repertoire size and the extent of clonotype sharing between individuals. On the study overall, not on this receptor specifically: Compared with non-shared clonotypes, clonotypes shared by all four sorted-subset donors had higher generation probabilities. The genetic and exposure-history diversity represented was limited by the small number of donors. Pairwise subsampling led to the expectation that sequencing depth would affect the degree of clonotype sharing among donors. Incomplete sequencing was indicated by rarefaction of sorted-subset datasets, despite the large sequencing depth. Sampling was restricted to blood, and TCR repertoires in tissues likely differ from the TCR repertoires found in blood. Larger estimated clonotype richness was generally found for naive subsets than for memory subsets. Sharing across a few donors was observed for around 5% of naive CD4, 3.5% of naive CD8, 2% to 2.5% of memory CD4, and roughly 0.43% of memory CD8 clonotypes.

Ends trimmed: V by 5 bases, J by 2 bases; bases unmatched to a gene: 2. The CDR3, from cysteine to phenylalanine, totals 12 residues. The kept DNA is CDR3 alone, 36 bases in frame from the first base. The germline V gene (reference sequence) yields GTSNPN for CDR1 and SVGIG for CDR2. The donors were healthy, HIV-negative adults with no recently reported acute infections or vaccinations. All donors were Caucasian adults living in Nashville, Tennessee, USA. CD4+ T cells were enriched through magnetic negative selection, after which naive cells were positively selected on CD45RA and the remaining negative fraction served as the memory subset. Blood was obtained by leukapheresis, after which PBMCs were separated by Ficoll-Histopaque density gradient centrifugation and cryopreserved in liquid nitrogen vapor phase. Analytical flow cytometry was used to check the purity and quantity of every magnetically sorted T cell population. Genomic DNA was isolated from every sorted fraction and measured by UV absorbance on a Nanodrop 2000c.

Using the deep immunoSEQ assay, multiplex PCR amplified TCR CDR3 regions from genomic DNA. Extracted genomic DNA from each cell subset was distributed evenly across all wells of several immunoSEQ 96-well plates, and each plate was treated as a replicate. For sorted subsets, each replicate PCR was loaded with roughly 190 ng genomic DNA, equivalent to about 30,000 T cell genomes. Purified libraries were quantified with a Qubit 3.0 fluorometer, sized on a Bioanalyzer 2100, and re-quantified with the KAPA Library Quantification kit. Each immunoSEQ 96-well plate was sequenced on its own single-read 150-cycle Illumina NextSeq 550 flow cell. As for how the authors treated the data: Because the immunoSEQ output held only junctional sequences and lacked quality scores, the filtering could not match the filtering applied to full-length reads. Sequences were annotated with PyIR, a Python wrapper for IgBLAST v1.9, and V/J genes and CDR3 were assigned using IMGT germline references. Any read was removed if the V/J assignment was weak (E-value above 1e-6), the CDR3 was missing, or the read contained stop codons, out-of-frame junctions, or ambiguous translated residues. A V3J clonotype was defined by an identical inferred V gene, J gene, and CDR3 amino acid sequence. Percentage overlap between repertoires was calculated by dividing the number of shared unique clonotypes by the size of the smaller repertoire. Richness of each repertoire was evaluated using RTK rarefaction, the Chao1 estimator, and Recon v2.1 estimates of unobserved clonotypes. Generation probabilities for all TCRbeta clonotypes obtained by the gDNA method from a handful of donors were computed using OLGA. In TCRdb, the immuneACCESS table is reduced to in-frame sequences with V and J assigned. These tables do not hold every clone; where another copy was compared, an unresolved V gene accounts for under half, and the others remain unexplained. V and J calls and clone size are copied from that table; D and trimming were computed from the DNA. A total of approximately 2.3 million clones appear in this sample, roughly 93% of them only once. Together, the top ten hold about 0.39% of the sample.

The specimen was naive CD4+ T cells from PBMCs. What this sample's cell subset or site label stands for: CD45RA+ positively selected. The source is a man aged 18 to 29 in good health. Some clones in this sample may be carry-over from other donors' samples. The chain links TRBV30 with TRBJ2-7, with 8 central nucleotides matching TRBD1. The nucleotide sequence is TGTGCCTGGGGACAGGGTCCCTACGAGCAGTACTTC. This gives the protein CAWGQGPYEQYF.